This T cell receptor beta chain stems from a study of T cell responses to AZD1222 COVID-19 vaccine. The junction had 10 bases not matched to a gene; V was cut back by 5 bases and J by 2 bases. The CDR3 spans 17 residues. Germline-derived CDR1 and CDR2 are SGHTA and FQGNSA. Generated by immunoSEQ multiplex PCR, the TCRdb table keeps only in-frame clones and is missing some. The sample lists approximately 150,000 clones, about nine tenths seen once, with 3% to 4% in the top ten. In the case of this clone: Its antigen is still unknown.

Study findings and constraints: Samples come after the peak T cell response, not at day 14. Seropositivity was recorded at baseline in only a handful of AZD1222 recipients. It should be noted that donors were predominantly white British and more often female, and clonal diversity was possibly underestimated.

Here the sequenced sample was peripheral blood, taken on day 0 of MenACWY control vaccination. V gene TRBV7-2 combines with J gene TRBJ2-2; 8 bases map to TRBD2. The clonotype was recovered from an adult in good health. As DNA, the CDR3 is TGTGCCAGCAGCGAAATCGGGGGGGCCTTCAACACCGGGGAGCTGTTTTTT. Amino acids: CASSEIGGAFNTGELFF.